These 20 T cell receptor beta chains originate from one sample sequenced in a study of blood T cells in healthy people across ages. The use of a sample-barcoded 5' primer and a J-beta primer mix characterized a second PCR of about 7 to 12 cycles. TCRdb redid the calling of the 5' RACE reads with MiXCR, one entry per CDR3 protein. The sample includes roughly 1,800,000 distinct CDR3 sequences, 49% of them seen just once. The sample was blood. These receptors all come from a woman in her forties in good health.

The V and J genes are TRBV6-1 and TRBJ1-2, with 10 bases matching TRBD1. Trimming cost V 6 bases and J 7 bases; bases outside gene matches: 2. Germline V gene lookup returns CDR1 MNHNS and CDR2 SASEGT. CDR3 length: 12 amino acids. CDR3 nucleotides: TGTGCCAGCAGGGGGACAGGGGTTGGCTACACCTTC. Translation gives CASRGTGVGYTF.

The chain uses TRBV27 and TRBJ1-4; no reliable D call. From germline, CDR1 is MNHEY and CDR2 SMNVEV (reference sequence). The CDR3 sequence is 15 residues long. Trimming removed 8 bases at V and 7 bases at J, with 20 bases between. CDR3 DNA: TGTGCCAGCCGCCTGGGGAAGAGGTCGGGTGAAAAACTGTTTTTT. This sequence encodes CASRLGKRSGEKLFF.

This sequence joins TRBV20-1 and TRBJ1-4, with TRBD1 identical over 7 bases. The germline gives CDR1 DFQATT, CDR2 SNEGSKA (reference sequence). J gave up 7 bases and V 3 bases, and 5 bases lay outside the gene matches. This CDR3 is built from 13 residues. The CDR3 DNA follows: TGCAGTGCTAGGGGAGGGGGCTTTGAAAAACTGTTTTTT. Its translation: CSARGGGFEKLFF.

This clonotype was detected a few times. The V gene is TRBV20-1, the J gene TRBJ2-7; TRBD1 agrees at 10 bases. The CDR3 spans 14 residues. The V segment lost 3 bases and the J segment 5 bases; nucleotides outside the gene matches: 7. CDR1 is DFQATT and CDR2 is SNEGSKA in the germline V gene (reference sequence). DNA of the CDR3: TGCAGTGCTAGCCCCGTGGACAGGGGGGACGAGCAGTACTTC. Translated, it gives CSASPVDRGDEQYF.

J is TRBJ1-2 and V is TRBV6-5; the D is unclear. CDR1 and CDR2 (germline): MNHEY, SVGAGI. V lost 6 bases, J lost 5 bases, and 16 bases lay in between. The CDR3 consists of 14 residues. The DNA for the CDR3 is TGTGCCAGCAGGCCTGAGGGAGCCCGGTATGGCTACACCTTC. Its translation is CASRPEGARYGYTF.

In DNA, the CDR3 is TGTGCCAGCAGTTCCGGACACATATACAATGAGCAGTTCTTC. It yields the protein CASSSGHIYNEQFF. V is TRBV6-6 and J is TRBJ2-1, with D tentatively TRBD1 (5 bases). The CDR3 consists of 14 residues. V gave up 4 bases and J gave up 4 bases, with 11 bases separating them. Germline assignment: CDR1 MNHNY and CDR2 SVGAGI (reference sequence).

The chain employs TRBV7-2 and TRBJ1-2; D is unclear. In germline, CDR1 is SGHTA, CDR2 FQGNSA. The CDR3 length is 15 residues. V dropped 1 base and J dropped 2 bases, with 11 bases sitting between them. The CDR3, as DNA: TGTGCCAGCAGCTTAGTTTTCGGGGAGAACTATGGCTACACCTTC. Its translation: CASSLVFGENYGYTF.

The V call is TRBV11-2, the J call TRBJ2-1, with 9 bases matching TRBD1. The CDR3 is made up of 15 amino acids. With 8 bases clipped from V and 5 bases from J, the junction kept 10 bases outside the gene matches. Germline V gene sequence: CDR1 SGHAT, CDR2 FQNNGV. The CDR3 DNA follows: TGTGCCAGCGACCAGGGACAGGGTTTCGACAATGAGCAGTTCTTC. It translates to CASDQGQGFDNEQFF.

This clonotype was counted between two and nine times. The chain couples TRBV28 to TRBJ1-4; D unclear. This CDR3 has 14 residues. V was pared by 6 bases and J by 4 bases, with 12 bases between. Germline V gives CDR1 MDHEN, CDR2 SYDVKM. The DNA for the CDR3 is TGTGCCAGCAGCTACGACGGGTTTAATGAAAAACTGTTTTTT. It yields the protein CASSYDGFNEKLFF.

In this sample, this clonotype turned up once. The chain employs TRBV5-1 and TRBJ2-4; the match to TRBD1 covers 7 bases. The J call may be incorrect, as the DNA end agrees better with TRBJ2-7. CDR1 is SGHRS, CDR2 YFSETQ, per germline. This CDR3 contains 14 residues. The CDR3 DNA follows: TGCGCCAGCAGCTTGGAGGGGGCTATGCACGAGCAGTACTTC. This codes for CASSLEGAMHEQYF.

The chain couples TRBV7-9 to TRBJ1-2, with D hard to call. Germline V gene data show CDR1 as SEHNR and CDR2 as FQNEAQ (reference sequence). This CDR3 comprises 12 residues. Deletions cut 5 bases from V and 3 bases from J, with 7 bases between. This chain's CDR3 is CASSARDYGYTF. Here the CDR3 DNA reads TGTGCCAGCAGCGCCCGGGACTATGGCTACACCTTC. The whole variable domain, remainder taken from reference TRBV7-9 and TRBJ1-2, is DTGVSQNPRHKITKRGQNVTFRCDPISEHNRLYWYRQTLGQGPEFLTYFQNEAQLEKSRLLSDRFSAERPKGSFSTLEIQRTEQGDSAMYLCASSARDYGYTFGSGTRLTVV.

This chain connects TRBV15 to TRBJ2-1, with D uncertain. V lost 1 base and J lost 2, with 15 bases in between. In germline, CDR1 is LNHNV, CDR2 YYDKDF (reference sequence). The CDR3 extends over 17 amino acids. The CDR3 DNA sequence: TGTGCCACCAGCAGAGTTCGTGGGCAGGACCCCTACAATGAGCAGTTCTTC. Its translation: CATSRVRGQDPYNEQFF.

Here the CDR3 reads CASTRTGSNKYNEQYF. CDR3 coding DNA: TGTGCCAGCACCCGGACAGGGTCAAACAAATACAATGAGCAGTACTTC. The rearrangement links TRBV12-3 or TRBV12-4 to TRBJ2-7, with 8 bases fitting TRBD1. The CDR3 has 16 residues. With 7 bases clipped from V and 7 bases from J, the junction kept 18 bases outside the gene matches.

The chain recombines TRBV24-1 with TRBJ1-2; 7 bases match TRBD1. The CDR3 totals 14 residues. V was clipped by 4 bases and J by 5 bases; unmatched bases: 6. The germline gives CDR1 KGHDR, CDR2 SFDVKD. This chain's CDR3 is CATSDRQGDYGYTF. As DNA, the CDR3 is TGTGCCACCAGTGACAGACAGGGTGATTATGGCTACACCTTC.

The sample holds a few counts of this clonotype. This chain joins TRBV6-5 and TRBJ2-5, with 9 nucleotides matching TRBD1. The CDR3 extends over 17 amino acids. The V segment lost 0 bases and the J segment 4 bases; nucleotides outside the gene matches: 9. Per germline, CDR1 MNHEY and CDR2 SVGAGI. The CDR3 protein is CASSYSLLRDRVETQYF. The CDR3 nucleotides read TGTGCCAGCAGTTACTCGCTCTTACGGGACAGGGTAGAGACCCAGTACTTC.

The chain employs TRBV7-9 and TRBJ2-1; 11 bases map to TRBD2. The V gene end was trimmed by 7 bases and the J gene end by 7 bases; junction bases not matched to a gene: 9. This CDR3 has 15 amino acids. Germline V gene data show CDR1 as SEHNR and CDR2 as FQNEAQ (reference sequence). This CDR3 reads CASTPELAGGNEQFF. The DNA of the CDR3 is TGTGCCAGCACCCCAGAGCTAGCGGGGGGAAATGAGCAGTTCTTC.

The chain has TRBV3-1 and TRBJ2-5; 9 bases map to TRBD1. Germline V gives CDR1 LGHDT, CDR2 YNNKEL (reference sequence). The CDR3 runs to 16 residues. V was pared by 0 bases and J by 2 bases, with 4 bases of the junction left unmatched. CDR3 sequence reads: CASSQEGQGLQETQYF. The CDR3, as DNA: TGTGCCAGCAGCCAAGAGGGACAGGGATTACAAGAGACCCAGTACTTC.

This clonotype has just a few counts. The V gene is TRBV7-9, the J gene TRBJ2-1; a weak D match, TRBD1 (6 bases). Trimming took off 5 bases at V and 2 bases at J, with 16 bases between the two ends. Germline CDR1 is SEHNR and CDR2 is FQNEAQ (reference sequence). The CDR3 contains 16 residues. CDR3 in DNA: TGTGCCAGCAGCCCAGCAGCACAGGGTACCTACAATGAGCAGTTCTTC. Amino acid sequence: CASSPAAQGTYNEQFF.

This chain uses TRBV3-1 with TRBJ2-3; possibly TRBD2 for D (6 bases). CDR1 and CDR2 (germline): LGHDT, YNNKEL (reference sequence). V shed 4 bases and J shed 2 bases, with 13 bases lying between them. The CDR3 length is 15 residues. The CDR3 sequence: CASSRRLAATDTQYF. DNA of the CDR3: TGTGCCAGCAGCCGTAGGTTAGCGGCCACAGATACGCAGTATTTT.

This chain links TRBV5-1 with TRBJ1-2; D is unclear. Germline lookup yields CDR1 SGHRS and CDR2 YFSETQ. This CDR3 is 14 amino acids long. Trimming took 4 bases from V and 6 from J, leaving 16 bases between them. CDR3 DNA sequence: TGCGCCAGCAGCCCGGGAATTTTTGGGCATGGCTACACCTTC. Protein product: CASSPGIFGHGYTF.